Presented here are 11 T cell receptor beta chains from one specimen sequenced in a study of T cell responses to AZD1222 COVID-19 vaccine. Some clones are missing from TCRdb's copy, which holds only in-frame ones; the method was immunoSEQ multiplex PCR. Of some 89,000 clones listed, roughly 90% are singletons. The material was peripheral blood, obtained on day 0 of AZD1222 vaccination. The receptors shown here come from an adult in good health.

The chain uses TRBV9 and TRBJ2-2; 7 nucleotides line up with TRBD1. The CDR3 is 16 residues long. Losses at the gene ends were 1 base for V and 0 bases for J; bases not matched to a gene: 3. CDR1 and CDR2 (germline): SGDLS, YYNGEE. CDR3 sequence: CASSVHRGANTGELFF. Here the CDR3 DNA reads TGTGCCAGCAGCGTACACAGGGGTGCGAACACCGGGGAGCTGTTTTTT.

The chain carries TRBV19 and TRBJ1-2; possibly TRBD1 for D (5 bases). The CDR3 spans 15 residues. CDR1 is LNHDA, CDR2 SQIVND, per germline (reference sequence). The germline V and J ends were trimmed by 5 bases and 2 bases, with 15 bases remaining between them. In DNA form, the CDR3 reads TGTGCCAGTAGTGACGGGACGCCGGCCAACTATGGCTACACCTTC. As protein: CASSDGTPANYGYTF.

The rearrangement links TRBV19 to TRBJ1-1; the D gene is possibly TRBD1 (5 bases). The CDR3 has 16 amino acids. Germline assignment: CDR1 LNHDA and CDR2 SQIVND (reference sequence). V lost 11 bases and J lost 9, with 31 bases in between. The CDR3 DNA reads TGTGCCGCGGGTGGCCAAACGGGGGATAGAGGGAGGAAAGCTTTCTTT. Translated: CAAGGQTGDRGRKAFF.

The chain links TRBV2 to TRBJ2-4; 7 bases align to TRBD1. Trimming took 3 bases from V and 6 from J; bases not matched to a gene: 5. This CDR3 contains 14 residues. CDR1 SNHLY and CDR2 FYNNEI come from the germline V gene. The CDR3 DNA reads TGTGCCAGCAGTGACCGAGGGGGCGGAAACATTCAGTACTTC. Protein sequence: CASSDRGGGNIQYF.

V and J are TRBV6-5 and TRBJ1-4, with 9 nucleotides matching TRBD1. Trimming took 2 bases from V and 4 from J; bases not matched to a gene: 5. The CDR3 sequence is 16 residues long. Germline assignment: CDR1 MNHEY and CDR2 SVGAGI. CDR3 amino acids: CASSYTGTGFNEKLFF. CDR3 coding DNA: TGTGCCAGCAGTTACACCGGGACAGGGTTTAATGAAAAACTGTTTTTT.

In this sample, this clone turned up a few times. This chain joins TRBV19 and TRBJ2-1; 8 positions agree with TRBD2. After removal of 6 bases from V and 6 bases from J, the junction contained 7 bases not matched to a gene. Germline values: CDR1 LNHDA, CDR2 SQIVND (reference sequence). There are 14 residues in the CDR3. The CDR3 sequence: CASSGRDWGNEQFF. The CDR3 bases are TGTGCCAGTAGCGGGAGGGATTGGGGCAATGAGCAGTTCTTC.

The CDR3 region is CASSQMTGEAFF. CDR3 DNA sequence: TGTGCCAGCAGCCAGATGACAGGTGAAGCTTTCTTT. This chain uses TRBV3-1 (or the pseudogene TRBV3-2) with TRBJ1-1; D is perhaps TRBD1 (6 bases). The CDR3 loop spans 12 amino acids. CDR1 is LGHDT, CDR2 YNNKEL, per germline (reference sequence). V lost 3 bases and J 7 bases, leaving 9 bases between the germline ends.

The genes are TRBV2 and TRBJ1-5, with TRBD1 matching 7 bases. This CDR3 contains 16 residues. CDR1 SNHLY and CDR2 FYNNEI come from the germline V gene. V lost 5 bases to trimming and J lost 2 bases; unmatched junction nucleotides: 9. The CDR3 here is CASSLRDRVGNQPQHF. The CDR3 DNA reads TGTGCCAGCAGTCTACGAGACAGGGTAGGCAATCAGCCCCAGCATTTT.

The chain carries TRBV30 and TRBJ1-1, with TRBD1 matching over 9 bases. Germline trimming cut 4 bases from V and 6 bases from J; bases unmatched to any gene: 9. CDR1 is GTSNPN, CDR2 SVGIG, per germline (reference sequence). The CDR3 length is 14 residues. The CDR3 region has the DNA TGTGCCTGGAAGATTTGGACAGGGGTCCCTGAAGCTTTCTTT. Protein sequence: CAWKIWTGVPEAFF.

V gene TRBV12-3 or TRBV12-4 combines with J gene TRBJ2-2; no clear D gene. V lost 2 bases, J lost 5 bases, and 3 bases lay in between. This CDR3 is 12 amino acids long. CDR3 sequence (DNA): TGTGCCAGCAGTTTACAGACCGGGGAGCTGTTTTTT. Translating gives CASSLQTGELFF.

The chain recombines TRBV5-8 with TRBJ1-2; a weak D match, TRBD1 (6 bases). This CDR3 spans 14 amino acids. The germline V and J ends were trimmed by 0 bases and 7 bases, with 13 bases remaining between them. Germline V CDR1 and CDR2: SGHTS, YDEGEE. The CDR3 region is CASSLEGGFGGYTF. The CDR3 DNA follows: TGTGCCAGCAGCTTGGAGGGGGGTTTCGGTGGCTACACCTTC.